A selection of T cell receptor beta chains follows, all from one sample in a study of immune evolution from preneoplasia to lung adenocarcinoma. The repertoire was sequenced with immunoSEQ multiplex PCR; TCRdb's copy has only in-frame clones and lacks some. The sample consists of 15,000 or so clones, 85% of them appearing once. The sample was FFPE lung adenocarcinoma in situ tissue. Receptor source: a donor at least 70 years old with lung adenocarcinoma. The CDR3 runs from the conserved cysteine through the conserved F or W. A D gene is named only where the DNA matches it firmly. Clone size is shown for a subset of rows, as once, few, many or a class of expanded clone.

v_call: TRBV28; j_call: TRBJ1-2; clone_size: .; d_call: .; cdr3_nt: TGTGCCAGCAGTTTAGGGTCCGATTATGGCTACACCTTC; cdr3_aa: CASSLGSDYGYTF
v_call: TRBV28; j_call: TRBJ1-1; clone_size: .; d_call: .; cdr3_nt: TGTGCCAGCAGTTTGGGTGAGGGTGATGCTTTCTTT; cdr3_aa: CASSLGEGDAFF
v_call: TRBV6-6; j_call: TRBJ1-5; clone_size: .; d_call: .; cdr3_nt: TGTGCCAGCGCCCCCCTGCAGGGAAGAAATCAGCCCCAGCATTTT; cdr3_aa: CASAPLQGRNQPQHF
v_call: TRBV11-3; j_call: TRBJ1-2; clone_size: .; d_call: TRBD1; cdr3_nt: TGTGCCAGCAGCTCGGGACAGGGTGGTGATGGCTACACCTTC; cdr3_aa: CASSSGQGGDGYTF
v_call: TRBV6-1; j_call: TRBJ2-1; clone_size: .; d_call: .; cdr3_nt: TGTGCCAGCAGTGAAGGGGGGCAGGGAAATGAGCAGTTCTTC; cdr3_aa: CASSEGGQGNEQFF
v_call: TRBV20-1; j_call: TRBJ2-7; clone_size: .; d_call: TRBD1; cdr3_nt: TGCAGTGCTACCAGACAGGGGCAGCAGTACTTC; cdr3_aa: CSATRQGQQYF
v_call: TRBV30; j_call: TRBJ1-1; clone_size: .; d_call: .; cdr3_nt: TGTGCCTGGAGTTTGACAGAAAACACTGAAGCTTTCTTT; cdr3_aa: CAWSLTENTEAFF
v_call: TRBV10-3; j_call: TRBJ1-1; clone_size: few; d_call: .; cdr3_nt: TGTGCCATCAGTGAGTCAGCCGGGAGGGGCACTGAAGCTTTCTTT; cdr3_aa: CAISESAGRGTEAFF
v_call: TRBV9; j_call: TRBJ2-2; clone_size: .; d_call: .; cdr3_nt: TGTGCCAGCAGCGCTATCTTCGGGGGGGAGCTGTTTTTT; cdr3_aa: CASSAIFGGELFF
v_call: TRBV5-4; j_call: TRBJ2-7; clone_size: .; d_call: TRBD1; cdr3_nt: TGTGCCAGCAGCCAATACAGGGGACAGGGGAACTACGAGCAGTACTTC; cdr3_aa: CASSQYRGQGNYEQYF
v_call: TRBV2; j_call: TRBJ1-2; clone_size: .; d_call: .; cdr3_nt: TGTGCCAGCAGTGGGACGGGAAACTATGGCTACACCTTC; cdr3_aa: CASSGTGNYGYTF
v_call: TRBV5-4; j_call: TRBJ1-1; clone_size: .; d_call: TRBD1; cdr3_nt: TGTGCCAGCAGCTTGGACAGGGGCGGTTCTGCTTTCTTT; cdr3_aa: CASSLDRGGSAFF
v_call: TRBV19; j_call: TRBJ2-7; clone_size: once; d_call: TRBD2; cdr3_nt: TGTGCCAGTAGTCTCGGACTAGTTCCCTACGAGCAGTACTTC; cdr3_aa: CASSLGLVPYEQYF
v_call: TRBV4-3; j_call: TRBJ2-5; clone_size: .; d_call: TRBD1; cdr3_nt: TGCGCCAGCAGCCCCCGACAGGGGTGGGGGGAGACCCAGTACTTC; cdr3_aa: CASSPRQGWGETQYF
v_call: TRBV11-2; j_call: TRBJ2-6; clone_size: .; d_call: .; cdr3_nt: TGTGCCAGCAGCTCTCGGGGTGGGCTTAGCTCTGGGGCCAACGTCCTGACTTTC; cdr3_aa: CASSSRGGLSSGANVLTF
v_call: TRBV19; j_call: TRBJ2-1; clone_size: .; d_call: TRBD2; cdr3_nt: TGTGCCAGTAGTAAAACTTCGGGACTAGACAATGAGCAGTTCTTC; cdr3_aa: CASSKTSGLDNEQFF
v_call: TRBV19; j_call: TRBJ2-3; clone_size: once; d_call: .; cdr3_nt: TGTGCCAGTAGTATACGGCGGAGTAGCACAGATACGCAGTATTTT; cdr3_aa: CASSIRRSSTDTQYF
v_call: TRBV5-4; j_call: TRBJ2-3; clone_size: .; d_call: .; cdr3_nt: TGTGCCAGCAGCTTGAAGACGGGAGCCACAGATACGCAGTATTTT; cdr3_aa: CASSLKTGATDTQYF
v_call: TRBV28; j_call: TRBJ1-2; clone_size: .; d_call: .; cdr3_nt: TGTGCCAGCAGGCTGGGGATGTACTATGGCTACACCTTC; cdr3_aa: CASRLGMYYGYTF
v_call: TRBV5-6; j_call: TRBJ2-3; clone_size: .; d_call: TRBD1; cdr3_nt: TGTGCCAGCAGCCGAACCACAGGGGCTGTTGCAGATACGCAGTATTTT; cdr3_aa: CASSRTTGAVADTQYF
v_call: TRBV5-4; j_call: TRBJ2-1; clone_size: .; d_call: TRBD2; cdr3_nt: TGTGCCAGCAGGACTAGCGGGAGATATCTCTTC; cdr3_aa: CASRTSGRYLF
v_call: TRBV5-4; j_call: TRBJ2-3; clone_size: .; d_call: TRBD1; cdr3_nt: TGTGCCAGCAGCTTGGACAGGGGGTTCACAGATACGCAGTATTTT; cdr3_aa: CASSLDRGFTDTQYF
v_call: TRBV5-1; j_call: TRBJ1-4; clone_size: few; d_call: .; cdr3_nt: TGCGCCAGCAGCGTCGACAGGAATAATGAAAAACTGTTTTTT; cdr3_aa: CASSVDRNNEKLFF
v_call: TRBV5-1; j_call: TRBJ2-2; clone_size: once; d_call: .; cdr3_nt: TGCGCCAGCACCCCGGGGGCCAGGATCGACACCGGGGAGCTGTTTTTT; cdr3_aa: CASTPGARIDTGELFF
v_call: TRBV28; j_call: TRBJ1-4; clone_size: few; d_call: .; cdr3_nt: TGTGCCAGCATTCCGGGGGGTGGGGGAGAAAAACTGTTTTTT; cdr3_aa: CASIPGGGGEKLFF
v_call: TRBV7-9; j_call: TRBJ2-3; clone_size: .; d_call: TRBD1; cdr3_nt: TGTGCCAGCAGCCCAGGACCGGGACAGGGGACAGATACGCAGTATTTT; cdr3_aa: CASSPGPGQGTDTQYF
v_call: TRBV28; j_call: TRBJ1-1; clone_size: .; d_call: .; cdr3_nt: TGTGCCAGCAGTTTATATCGGCCTATTTGGATTTATACAGGGATGAGCACTGAAGCTTTCTTT; cdr3_aa: CASSLYRPIWIYTGMSTEAFF
v_call: TRBV9; j_call: TRBJ2-3; clone_size: .; d_call: .; cdr3_nt: TGTGCCAGCAGCCCGGGGACGTTTCTGGATACGCAGTATTTT; cdr3_aa: CASSPGTFLDTQYF
v_call: TRBV27; j_call: TRBJ2-1; clone_size: .; d_call: .; cdr3_nt: TGTGCCAGCAGTTTAGGAGTGAGCTCCTACAATGAGCAGTTCTTC; cdr3_aa: CASSLGVSSYNEQFF
v_call: TRBV7-3; j_call: TRBJ2-1; clone_size: .; d_call: .; cdr3_nt: TGTGCCAGCAGCTTAAGGTTGGAGCGGACCAATGAGCAGTTCTTC; cdr3_aa: CASSLRLERTNEQFF
v_call: TRBV6-5; j_call: TRBJ1-2; clone_size: .; d_call: .; cdr3_nt: TGTGCCAGCAGTTTGGGAGTAGGCTATGGCTACACCTTC; cdr3_aa: CASSLGVGYGYTF
v_call: TRBV28; j_call: TRBJ1-2; clone_size: .; d_call: .; cdr3_nt: TGTGCCAGCAGGAAACAGGGAGTTTCTAACTATGGCTACACCTTC; cdr3_aa: CASRKQGVSNYGYTF
v_call: TRBV19; j_call: TRBJ1-2; clone_size: .; d_call: TRBD1; cdr3_nt: TGTGCCAGTAGTAGCAGGGGGGCGAAAGGCTACACCTTC; cdr3_aa: CASSSRGAKGYTF
v_call: TRBV19; j_call: TRBJ2-1; clone_size: once; d_call: TRBD2; cdr3_nt: TGTGCCAGTAGTCGGGAGGACCCAAGGTACAATGAGCAGTTCTTC; cdr3_aa: CASSREDPRYNEQFF
v_call: TRBV6-1; j_call: TRBJ2-7; clone_size: .; d_call: TRBD2; cdr3_nt: TGTGCCAGCAGTGAATTTTCGCTAGCGGGAGTGGGAGAGCAGTACTTC; cdr3_aa: CASSEFSLAGVGEQYF
v_call: TRBV6-5; j_call: TRBJ2-7; clone_size: .; d_call: .; cdr3_nt: TGTGCCAGCAGGATACAGCCCTCTACCTACGAGCAGTACTTC; cdr3_aa: CASRIQPSTYEQYF
v_call: TRBV6-5; j_call: TRBJ2-5; clone_size: .; d_call: .; cdr3_nt: TGTGCCAGCAGTTCCCTAGGTCGTAAGACCCAGTACTTC; cdr3_aa: CASSSLGRKTQYF
v_call: TRBV23-1; j_call: TRBJ2-3; clone_size: .; d_call: .; cdr3_nt: TGCGCCAGCAGTCAAAAGCGGGTAGACACAGATACGCAGTATTTT; cdr3_aa: CASSQKRVDTDTQYF
v_call: TRBV12-5; j_call: TRBJ2-5; clone_size: .; d_call: .; cdr3_nt: TGTGCTAGTGGCTCCGACAGACGGTCGGAGACCCAGTACTTC; cdr3_aa: CASGSDRRSETQYF
v_call: TRBV11-2; j_call: TRBJ2-1; clone_size: .; d_call: .; cdr3_nt: TGTGCCAGCAGCCCTCGCATCATAGCGATTAGCTCCTACAATGAGCAGTTCTTC; cdr3_aa: CASSPRIIAISSYNEQFF
v_call: TRBV30; j_call: TRBJ2-3; clone_size: .; d_call: .; cdr3_nt: TGTGCCTGGAGTTCTGGACAGTGGGGAGATACGCAGTATTTT; cdr3_aa: CAWSSGQWGDTQYF
v_call: TRBV12-5; j_call: TRBJ2-7; clone_size: .; d_call: TRBD1; cdr3_nt: TGTGCTAGTGGCCGAAAATTGTTGGGACAGGGTAGTGCCGTCTCCTACGAGCAGTACTTC; cdr3_aa: CASGRKLLGQGSAVSYEQYF
v_call: TRBV5-6; j_call: TRBJ2-7; clone_size: once; d_call: .; cdr3_nt: TGTGCCAGCAGCTTGTTGCAGGAAACCTACGAGCAGTACTTC; cdr3_aa: CASSLLQETYEQYF